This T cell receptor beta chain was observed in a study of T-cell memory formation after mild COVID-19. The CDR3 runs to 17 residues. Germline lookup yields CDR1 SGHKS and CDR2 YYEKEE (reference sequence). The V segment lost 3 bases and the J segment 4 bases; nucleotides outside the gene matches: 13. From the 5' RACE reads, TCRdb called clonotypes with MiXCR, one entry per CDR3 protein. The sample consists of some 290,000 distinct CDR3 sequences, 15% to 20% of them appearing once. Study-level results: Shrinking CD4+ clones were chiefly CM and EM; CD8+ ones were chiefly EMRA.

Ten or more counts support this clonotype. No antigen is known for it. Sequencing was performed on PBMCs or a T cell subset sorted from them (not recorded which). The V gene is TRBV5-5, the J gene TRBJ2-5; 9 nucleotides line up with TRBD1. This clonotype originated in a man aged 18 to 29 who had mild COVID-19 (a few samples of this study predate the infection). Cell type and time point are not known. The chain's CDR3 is CASSSQPGQGIGETQYF. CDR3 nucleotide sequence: TGTGCCAGCAGCTCGCAACCGGGACAGGGAATTGGAGAGACCCAGTACTTC.